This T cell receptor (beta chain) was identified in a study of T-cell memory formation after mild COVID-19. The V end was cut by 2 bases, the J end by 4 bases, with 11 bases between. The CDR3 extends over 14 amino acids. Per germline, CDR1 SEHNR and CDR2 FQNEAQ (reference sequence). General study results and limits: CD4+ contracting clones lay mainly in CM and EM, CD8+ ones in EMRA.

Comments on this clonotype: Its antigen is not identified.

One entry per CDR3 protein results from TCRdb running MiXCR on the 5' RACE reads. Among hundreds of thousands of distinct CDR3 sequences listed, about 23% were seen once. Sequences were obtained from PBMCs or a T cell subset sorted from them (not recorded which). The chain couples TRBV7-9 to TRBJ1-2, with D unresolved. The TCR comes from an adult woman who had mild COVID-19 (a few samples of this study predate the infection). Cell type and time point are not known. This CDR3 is CASSLLPGSYGYTF. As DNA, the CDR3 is TGTGCCAGCAGCTTATTGCCGGGGAGCTATGGCTACACCTTC. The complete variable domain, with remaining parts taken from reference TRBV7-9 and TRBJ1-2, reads DTGVSQNPRHKITKRGQNVTFRCDPISEHNRLYWYRQTLGQGPEFLTYFQNEAQLEKSRLLSDRFSAERPKGSFSTLEIQRTEQGDSAMYLCASSLLPGSYGYTFGSGTRLTVV.